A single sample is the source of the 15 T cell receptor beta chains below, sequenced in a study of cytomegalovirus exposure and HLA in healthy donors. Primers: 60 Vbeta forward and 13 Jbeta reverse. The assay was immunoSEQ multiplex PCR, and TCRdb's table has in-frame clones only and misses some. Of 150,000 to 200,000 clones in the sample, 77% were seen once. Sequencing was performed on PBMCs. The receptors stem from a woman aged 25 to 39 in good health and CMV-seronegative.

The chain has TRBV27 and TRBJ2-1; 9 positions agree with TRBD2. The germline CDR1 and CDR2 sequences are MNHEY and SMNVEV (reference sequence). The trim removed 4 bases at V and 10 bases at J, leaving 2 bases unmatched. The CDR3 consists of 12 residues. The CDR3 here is CASSSSGVEQFF. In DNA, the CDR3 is TGTGCCAGCAGTTCTAGCGGGGTCGAGCAGTTCTTC.

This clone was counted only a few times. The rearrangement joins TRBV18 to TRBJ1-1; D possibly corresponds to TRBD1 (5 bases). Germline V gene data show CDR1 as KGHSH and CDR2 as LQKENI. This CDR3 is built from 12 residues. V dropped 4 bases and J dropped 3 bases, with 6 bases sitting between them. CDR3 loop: CASSQQDTEAFF. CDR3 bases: TGTGCCAGCTCACAACAGGACACTGAAGCTTTCTTT.

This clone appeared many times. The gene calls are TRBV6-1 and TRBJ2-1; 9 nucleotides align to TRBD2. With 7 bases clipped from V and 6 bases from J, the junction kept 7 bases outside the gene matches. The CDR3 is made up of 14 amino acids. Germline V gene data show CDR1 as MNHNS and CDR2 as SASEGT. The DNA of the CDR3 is TGTGCCAGCAAGGTAGCGGGGGAAGCCAATGAGCAGTTCTTC. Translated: CASKVAGEANEQFF.

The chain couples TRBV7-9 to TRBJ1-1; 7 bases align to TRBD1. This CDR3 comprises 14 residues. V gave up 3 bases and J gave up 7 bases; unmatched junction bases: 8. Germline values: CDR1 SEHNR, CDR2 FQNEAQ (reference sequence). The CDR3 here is CASSFLRGQIEAFF. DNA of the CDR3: TGTGCCAGCAGCTTCCTGAGGGGACAGATTGAAGCTTTCTTT. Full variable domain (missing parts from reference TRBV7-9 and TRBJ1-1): DTGVSQNPRHKITKRGQNVTFRCDPISEHNRLYWYRQTLGQGPEFLTYFQNEAQLEKSRLLSDRFSAERPKGSFSTLEIQRTEQGDSAMYLCASSFLRGQIEAFFGQGTRLTVV.

For the CDR3, the DNA is TGCGCCAGCAGTGGGGTTAGCGGGAGCGGGGGAGAGACCCAGTACTTC. Its protein product is CASSGVSGSGGETQYF. The gene calls are TRBV10-1 and TRBJ2-5, with 9 bases that match TRBD2. The J segment lost 4 bases and the V segment lost 4 bases, leaving 10 bases of the junction unmatched. The CDR3 sequence is 16 residues long. In germline, CDR1 is WNHNN, CDR2 SYGVQD (reference sequence).

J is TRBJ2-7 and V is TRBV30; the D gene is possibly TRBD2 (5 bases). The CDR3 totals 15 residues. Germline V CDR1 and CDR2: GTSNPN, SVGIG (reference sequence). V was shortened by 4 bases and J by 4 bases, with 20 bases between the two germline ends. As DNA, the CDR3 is TGTGCCTGGACCAGGAGGACGGTCGAAATTTACGAGCAGTACTTC. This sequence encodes CAWTRRTVEIYEQYF.

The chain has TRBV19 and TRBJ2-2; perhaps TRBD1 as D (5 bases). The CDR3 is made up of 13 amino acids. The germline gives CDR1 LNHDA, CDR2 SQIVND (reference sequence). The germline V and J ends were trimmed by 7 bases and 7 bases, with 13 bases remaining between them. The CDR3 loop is CASINKGLGELFF. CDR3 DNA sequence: TGTGCCAGTATCAATAAGGGGCTCGGGGAGCTGTTTTTT.

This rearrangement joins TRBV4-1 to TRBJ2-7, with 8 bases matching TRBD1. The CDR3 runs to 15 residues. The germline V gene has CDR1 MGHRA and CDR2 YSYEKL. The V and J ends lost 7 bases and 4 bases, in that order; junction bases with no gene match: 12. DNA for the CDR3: TGCGCCAGCAAGCAAGGACAGGGAGGTGGGTACGAGCAGTACTTC. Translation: CASKQGQGGGYEQYF.

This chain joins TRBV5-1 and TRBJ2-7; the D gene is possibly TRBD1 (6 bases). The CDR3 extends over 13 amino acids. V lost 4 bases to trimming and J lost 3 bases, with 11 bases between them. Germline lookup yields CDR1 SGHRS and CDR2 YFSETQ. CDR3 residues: CASSQDRDYEQYF. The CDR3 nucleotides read TGCGCCAGCAGCCAGGACAGAGACTACGAGCAGTACTTC.

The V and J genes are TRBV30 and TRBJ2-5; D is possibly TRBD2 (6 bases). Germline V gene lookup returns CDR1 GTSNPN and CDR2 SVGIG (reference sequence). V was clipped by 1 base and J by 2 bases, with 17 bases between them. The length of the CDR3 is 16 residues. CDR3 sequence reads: CAWSAYRVAAQETQYF. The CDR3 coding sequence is TGTGCCTGGAGTGCCTACCGAGTAGCGGCTCAAGAGACCCAGTACTTC.

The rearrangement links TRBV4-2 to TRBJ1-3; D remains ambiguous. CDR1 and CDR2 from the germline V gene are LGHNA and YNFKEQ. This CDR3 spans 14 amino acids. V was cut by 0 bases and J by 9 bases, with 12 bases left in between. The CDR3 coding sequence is TGTGCCAGCAGCCAAGATTCTATTTCCTTCACCATATATTTT. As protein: CASSQDSISFTIYF.

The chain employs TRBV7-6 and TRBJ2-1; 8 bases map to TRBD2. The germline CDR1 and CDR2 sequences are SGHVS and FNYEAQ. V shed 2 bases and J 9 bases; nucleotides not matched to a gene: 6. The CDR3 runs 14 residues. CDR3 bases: TGTGCCAGCAGCTTAACGGGGGGGCACCCTGAGCAGTTCTTC. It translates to CASSLTGGHPEQFF.

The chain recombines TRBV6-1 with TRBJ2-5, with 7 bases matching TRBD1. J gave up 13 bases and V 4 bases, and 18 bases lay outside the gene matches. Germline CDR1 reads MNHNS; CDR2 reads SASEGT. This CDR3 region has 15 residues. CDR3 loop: CASSVAGTESYERYF. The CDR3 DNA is TGTGCCAGCAGTGTGGCCGGGACAGAATCCTACGAGCGGTACTTC.

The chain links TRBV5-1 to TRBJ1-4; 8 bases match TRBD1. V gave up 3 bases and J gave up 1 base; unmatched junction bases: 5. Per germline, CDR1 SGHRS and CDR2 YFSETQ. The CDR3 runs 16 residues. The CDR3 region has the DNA TGCGCCAGCAGCTCGACAGGGGAGGTAACTAATGAAAAACTGTTTTTT. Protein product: CASSSTGEVTNEKLFF.

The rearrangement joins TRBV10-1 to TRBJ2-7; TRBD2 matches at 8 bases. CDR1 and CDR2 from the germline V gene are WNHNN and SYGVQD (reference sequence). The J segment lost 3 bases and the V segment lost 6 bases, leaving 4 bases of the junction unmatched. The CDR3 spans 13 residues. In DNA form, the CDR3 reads TGCGCCAGCAGGACTAGCGAGGTCTACGAGCAGTACTTC. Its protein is CASRTSEVYEQYF.